These 7 T cell receptor beta chains originate from one sample sequenced in a study of shared clonotypes between healthy human individuals. The protocol was immunoSEQ multiplex PCR, while the TCRdb copy is restricted to in-frame clones and leaves out a portion. The sample has roughly 680,000 clones, 72% seen once. The sequencing sample was made of memory CD4+ T cells sorted from blood. Subset reported: CD45RA-negative fraction. These TCRs come from a woman between 25 and 40 years old in good health.

This clone was seen only a few times. The V gene is TRBV28, the J gene TRBJ1-3; a weak D match, TRBD1 (5 bases). Germline V lookup: CDR1 MDHEN, CDR2 SYDVKM. The CDR3 sequence is 19 residues long. The germline V and J ends were trimmed by 0 bases and 0 bases, with 18 bases remaining between them. In DNA, the CDR3 is TGTGCCAGCAGTTTATGGACGACAGATGGGGTGAGCTCTGGAAACACCATATATTTT. Its translation: CASSLWTTDGVSSGNTIYF.

This chain uses TRBV5-1 with TRBJ2-5; D remains ambiguous. Trimming left V 4 bases short and J 0 bases short, with 13 bases between. The CDR3 runs 15 residues. From germline, CDR1 is SGHRS and CDR2 YFSETQ. CDR3 sequence reads: CASSRPRSHQETQYF. Written as DNA, the CDR3 is TGCGCCAGCAGCAGACCTCGTTCCCACCAAGAGACCCAGTACTTC.

This chain uses TRBV10-3 with TRBJ1-2; possibly TRBD1 for D (6 bases). Trimming pared 8 bases from V and 3 bases from J, leaving 19 bases between. In germline, CDR1 is ENHRY, CDR2 SYGVKD. The CDR3 has 15 amino acids. DNA of the CDR3: TGTGCCATCGGGGGACCCGGGACATCCGACTATGGCTACACCTTC. Its protein is CAIGGPGTSDYGYTF.

Regarding this clone: A single base is all that separates this from a far larger clone, so a read error is likely. The chain recombines TRBV4-1 with TRBJ2-1; 7 nucleotides agree with TRBD2. The CDR3 has 15 residues. Germline V gene lookup returns CDR1 MGHRA and CDR2 YSYEKL. The CDR3 coding sequence is TGTGCCAGCAGCCCCCAGCGGGACTCCTACAATGAGCAGTTCTTC. The encoded protein is CASSPQRDSYNEQFF.

This sequence joins TRBV5-4 and TRBJ1-1; D perhaps matches TRBD1 (6 bases). The CDR3 spans 14 residues. The V end was cut by 3 bases, the J end by 1 base, with 10 bases between. Germline V gene data show CDR1 as SGHNT and CDR2 as YYREEE (reference sequence). The CDR3 bases are TGTGCCAGCAGCTCAGGGGTTCAGAACACTGAAGCTTTCTTT. Residues: CASSSGVQNTEAFF.

The chain uses TRBV9 and TRBJ2-1; perhaps TRBD2 as D (5 bases). The length of the CDR3 is 16 residues. Germline loops: CDR1 SGDLS, CDR2 YYNGEE. V was pared by 0 bases and J by 9 bases, with 19 bases between. The CDR3 here is CASSVERPTVGSEQFF. As DNA, the CDR3 is TGTGCCAGCAGCGTAGAAAGGCCCACTGTTGGGAGTGAGCAGTTCTTC. Based on the CDR3 plus reference TRBV9 and TRBJ2-1, the full variable domain is DSGVTQTPKHLITATGQRVTLRCSPRSGDLSVYWYQQSLDQGLQFLIQYYNGEERAKGNILERFSAQQFPDLHSELNLSSLELGDSALYFCASSVERPTVGSEQFFGPGTRLTVL.

V is TRBV28 and J is TRBJ1-4; D remains unclear. There are 14 residues in the CDR3. V lost 3 bases and J 0 bases, leaving 5 bases between the germline ends. Per the germline V gene, CDR1 is MDHEN and CDR2 is SYDVKM. The CDR3 DNA reads as TGTGCCAGCAGTTTGCCCCCAACTAATGAAAAACTGTTTTTT. Its protein is CASSLPPTNEKLFF.